This TCR beta chain was obtained from a study of T-cell memory formation after mild COVID-19. Study-wide background: Largely, TCR clusters stayed within a single donor. Regarding the study as a whole: Memory sampled before infection contained some responding clones, suggesting cross-reactive memory joined. CD4/CD8 balance characterized clones contracting day 15 to 85, and CD4+ skew characterized later expanders. Largely, contracting CD4+ clones fell within CM and EM, and contracting CD8+ clones within EMRA.

Germline V lookup: CDR1 GTSNPN, CDR2 SVGIG (reference sequence). V dropped 3 bases and J dropped 4 bases, with 9 bases sitting between them. The CDR3 covers 12 residues. A note on this clonotype: As yet, its antigen is unknown.

Each CDR3 protein gets one entry after TCRdb re-called the 5' RACE reads with MiXCR. The sample has roughly 250,000 distinct CDR3 sequences, 15% to 20% seen once. The clonotype originates from a young man who had mild COVID-19 (a few samples of this study predate the infection). Cell type and time point are not known. The sequencing sample was made of PBMCs or a T cell subset sorted from them (not recorded which). This chain connects TRBV30 to TRBJ2-5; D uncertain. The CDR3 DNA reads as TGTGCCTGGAGCCTTACCCGAGAGACCCAGTACTTC. Its translation is CAWSLTRETQYF.